This T cell receptor beta chain was observed in a study of monozygotic twins with inflammatory bowel disease. Findings and limits, study-wide: No single strong signal or clonotype associated with IBD was supported. Patients with IBD had less TCRbeta diversity (inverse Simpson) than their healthy co-twins.

Donors each contributed one blood sample measuring 2 to 3 ml. The CDR3 has 13 residues. Comments on this clonotype: Its antigen is unidentified.

Input per TCR library consisted of roughly 4,000 ng of total RNA. For each CDR3 protein, TCRdb gives one entry from its re-call of the 5' RACE reads, without DNA. This sample contains roughly 330,000 distinct CDR3 sequences. This receptor was identified in a human donor with ulcerative colitis or Crohn's disease, or a healthy co-twin of an affected twin (not recorded which). Sequenced material: blood. This chain uses TRBV12-3 or TRBV12-4 with TRBJ1-5; the D call of TRBD1 rests on TCRdb alone, since no DNA is present to check it. The CDR3 sequence is CASSLGQILPQHF.